One and the same sample provided the 26 T cell receptor beta chains below, sequenced in a study of T cell changes during pregnancy in multiple sclerosis. Sequencing used immunoSEQ multiplex PCR; TCRdb keeps in-frame clones, though not all of them. This sample carries under 65,000 clones, roughly 93% of them seen once, and the ten largest clones take 3% to 4%. Source: CD8+ T cells from peripheral blood mononuclear cells, taken in the second trimester of pregnancy. These receptors were taken from a female donor with multiple sclerosis, enrolled in a pregnancy study.

V gene TRBV4-1 combines with J gene TRBJ2-5; 8 bases map to TRBD1. CDR3 length equals 15 residues. J gave up 3 bases and V 2 bases, and 5 bases lay outside the gene matches. CDR1 MGHRA and CDR2 YSYEKL come from the germline V gene. CDR3 in amino acids: CASSQLGQGEETQYF. CDR3 DNA: TGCGCCAGCAGCCAATTAGGACAGGGTGAAGAGACCCAGTACTTC.

This clone was seen more than once but under ten times. The J gene is TRBJ1-2, the V gene TRBV7-2, with 7 nucleotides matching TRBD1. In germline, CDR1 is SGHTA, CDR2 FQGNSA. V lost 10 bases to trimming and J lost 6 bases; unmatched junction nucleotides: 23. The CDR3 totals 17 residues. This CDR3 is CAIPDPLQGRGINGYTF. In DNA, the CDR3 is TGTGCCATCCCCGATCCGTTACAGGGGCGAGGAATTAATGGCTACACCTTC.

The rearrangement links TRBV18 to TRBJ2-1, with D possibly TRBD2 on 5 matching bases. The ends were cut back, 3 bases at V and 1 base at J, with 19 bases in the middle. Germline V CDR1 and CDR2: KGHSH, LQKENI. The CDR3 spans 18 residues. DNA for the CDR3: TGTGCCAGCTCACCCTTTTCCGGGATACACCTATCCTACAATGAGCAGTTCTTC. This encodes CASSPFSGIHLSYNEQFF. The variable domain in full, completed from reference TRBV18 and TRBJ2-1, reads NAGVMQNPRHLVRRRGQEARLRCSPMKGHSHVYWYRQLPEEGLKFMVYLQKENIIDESGMPKERFSAEFPKEGPSILRIQQVVRGDSAAYFCASSPFSGIHLSYNEQFFGPGTRLTVL.

CDR3 amino acids: CASSPTGFSPNSPLHF. The CDR3 nucleotides read TGCGCCAGCAGTCCGACAGGGTTCTCACCAAATTCACCCCTCCACTTT. The rearrangement uses TRBV10-2 and TRBJ1-6; 7 bases align to TRBD1. CDR1 WSHSY and CDR2 SAAADI come from the germline V gene. This CDR3 spans 16 amino acids. With V trimmed by 5 bases and J by 7 bases, 11 bases remained unmatched.

The V gene is TRBV2, the J gene TRBJ2-7; the D is unclear. The ends were cut back, 8 bases at V and 2 bases at J, with 7 bases in the middle. This CDR3 comprises 11 residues. The germline V gene encodes CDR1 SNHLY and CDR2 FYNNEI. The CDR3 bases are TGTGCCAGCGCCGGTACCTACGAGCAGTACTTC. As protein: CASAGTYEQYF. The full variable domain, with the rest looked up from reference TRBV2 and TRBJ2-7, is EPEVTQTPSHQVTQMGQEVILRCVPISNHLYFYWYRQILGQKVEFLVSFYNNEISEKSEIFDDQFSVERPDGSNFTLKIRSTKLEDSAMYFCASAGTYEQYFGPGTRLTVT.

Comment on this clone: The junction departs from germline at one end; a sequencing error may be responsible. The rearrangement joins TRBV29-1 to TRBJ1-1; D unresolved. From germline, CDR1 is SQVTM and CDR2 ANQGSEA. The CDR3 has 12 residues. CDR3 sequence (DNA): TGCAGCGTTGAACCCTGGACGGGATCTACTTGCTTT. It codes for CSVEPWTGSTCF.

The chain combines TRBV4-1 with TRBJ1-1; 8 bases fit TRBD1. CDR3 size: 14 residues. Per germline, CDR1 MGHRA and CDR2 YSYEKL. V lost 1 base and J lost 10; bases outside the gene matches: 8. The CDR3 loop reads CASSQGTGRWVAFF. CDR3 DNA: TGCGCCAGCAGCCAAGGGACAGGGCGGTGGGTAGCTTTCTTT.

The chain employs TRBV4-2 and TRBJ2-5, with a weak D call TRBD2 (5 bases). This CDR3 is built from 17 residues. The germline V and J ends were trimmed by 2 bases and 7 bases, with 23 bases remaining between them. The germline gives CDR1 LGHNA, CDR2 YNFKEQ. DNA of the CDR3: TGTGCCAGCAGCCAAAGGTCGAGCGAGGGCCCTTCAGGGACCCAGTACTTC. Protein sequence: CASSQRSSEGPSGTQYF.

This chain connects TRBV29-1 to TRBJ2-2; tentative D call: TRBD1 (5 bases). V was shortened by 7 bases and J by 1 base, with 10 bases between the two germline ends. The CDR3 totals 13 residues. CDR1 and CDR2 (germline): SQVTM, ANQGSEA. The CDR3 protein is CSAGIMNTGELFF. CDR3 bases: TGCAGCGCAGGGATCATGAACACCGGGGAGCTGTTTTTT.

In DNA form, the CDR3 reads TGTGCCAGCAGCCTTGGACAGGGAGGAAACCAGCCCCAGCATTTT. Translated: CASSLGQGGNQPQHF. The chain carries TRBV6-5 and TRBJ1-5, with 8 positions matching TRBD1. The germline V gene has CDR1 MNHEY and CDR2 SVGAGI. The CDR3 covers 15 residues. Germline trimming cut 6 bases from V and 7 bases from J; bases unmatched to any gene: 11.

This rearrangement joins TRBV29-1 to TRBJ1-1; 8 nucleotides agree with TRBD1. The germline V gene encodes CDR1 SQVTM and CDR2 ANQGSEA. Trimming removed 8 bases from V and 1 base from J; junction bases left unmatched: 3. This CDR3 contains 12 residues. CDR3: CSFTGGNTEAFF. The DNA of the CDR3 is TGCAGCTTTACAGGGGGGAACACTGAAGCTTTCTTT.

The chain uses TRBV19 and TRBJ2-1; 11 bases line up with TRBD2. From germline, CDR1 is LNHDA and CDR2 SQIVND (reference sequence). Trimming removed 8 bases from V and 6 bases from J; junction bases left unmatched: 9. CDR3 length: 15 residues. CDR3 sequence (DNA): TGTGCCAGTTCGATCCGACTAGCGGGACCCAATGAGCAGTTCTTC. Protein: CASSIRLAGPNEQFF.

The rearrangement uses TRBV4-2 and TRBJ2-1; a possible D gene is TRBD2 (6 bases). The germline CDR1 and CDR2 sequences are LGHNA and YNFKEQ. The CDR3 is 15 amino acids. Trimming left V 6 bases short and J 4 bases short, with 16 bases between. This CDR3 is CASRSREETYNEQFF. The CDR3 DNA follows: TGTGCCAGCAGATCAAGGGAGGAAACATACAATGAGCAGTTCTTC.

The chain combines TRBV6-5 with TRBJ2-7, with TRBD1 as a possible D gene (5 bases). The CDR3 sequence is 14 residues long. The V gene lost 2 bases and the J gene lost 2 bases, with 10 bases spanning the gap. CDR1 and CDR2 (germline): MNHEY, SVGAGI. The CDR3 DNA follows: TGTGCCAGCAGTTACGAACAGGATGCCTACGAGCAGTACTTC. Protein product: CASSYEQDAYEQYF.

This chain uses TRBV5-4 with TRBJ1-1, with D possibly matching TRBD1 (5 bases). The ends were cut back, 0 bases at V and 6 bases at J, with 12 bases in the middle. The CDR3 is 14 amino acids. CDR1 and CDR2 from the germline V gene are SGHNT and YYREEE (reference sequence). The CDR3 spells CASSLAGGYAEAFF. The CDR3 nucleotides read TGTGCCAGCAGCTTGGCCGGGGGGTACGCTGAAGCTTTCTTT.

The J gene is TRBJ1-2, the V gene TRBV4-1; perhaps TRBD1 as D (6 bases). The CDR3 extends over 16 amino acids. V dropped 1 base and J dropped 3 bases, with 15 bases sitting between them. The germline V gene has CDR1 MGHRA and CDR2 YSYEKL. CDR3 nucleotides: TGCGCCAGCAGCCAAGTCCCGGGGGGCGAAGACTATGGCTACACCTTC. It is translated as CASSQVPGGEDYGYTF.

The V gene is TRBV27, the J gene TRBJ1-6; D is possibly TRBD1 (5 bases). Trimming stripped 2 bases from V and 8 bases from J, with 13 bases between. Per the germline V gene, CDR1 is MNHEY and CDR2 is SMNVEV (reference sequence). This CDR3 spans 15 amino acids. The CDR3 DNA reads TGTGCCAGCAGTTTAATTAGGGGTTTTGATTCACCCCTCCACTTT. Translating gives CASSLIRGFDSPLHF.

The gene calls are TRBV6-6 and TRBJ2-7; D unclear. The V gene lost 8 bases and the J gene lost 7 bases, with 15 bases spanning the gap. The CDR3 is 12 amino acids. Germline values: CDR1 MNHNY, CDR2 SVGAGI (reference sequence). The CDR3 DNA is TGTGCCAGCCTCGGAAGGTGGAGAGAGCAGTACTTC. Translation: CASLGRWREQYF.

The rearrangement links TRBV6-1 to TRBJ1-1; 11 bases are a match to TRBD1. Germline-derived CDR1 and CDR2 are MNHNS and SASEGT. This CDR3 is built from 14 residues. V was clipped by 2 bases and J by 10 bases; unmatched bases: 6. CDR3 in DNA: TGTGCCAGCAGTGAAACAAGGACAGGGGGCTCAGCTTTCTTT. Translation gives CASSETRTGGSAFF.

The chain couples TRBV7-8 to TRBJ2-7; D not resolved. Trimming left V 2 bases short and J 3 bases short, with 5 bases between. CDR3 length: 12 amino acids. The germline gives CDR1 SGHVS, CDR2 FQNEAQ. CDR3 loop: CASSLIGYEQYF. The CDR3 region has the DNA TGTGCCAGCAGCTTAATCGGCTACGAGCAGTACTTC.

The chain employs TRBV21-1 and TRBJ2-3; the table's D gene call, TRBD2, was not cross checked with the DNA. TRBV21-1 is an annotated pseudogene. This CDR3 spans 21 amino acids. CDR3 loop: CASSKRIHPGTSGGCTDTQYF. CDR3 nucleotide sequence: TGTGCCAGCAGCAAGAGAATCCATCCCGGGACTAGCGGGGGTTGCACAGATACGCAGTATTTT.

The sample holds one count of this clone. The rearrangement joins TRBV11-2 to TRBJ2-5, with D possibly matching TRBD1 (5 bases). The germline V gene encodes CDR1 SGHAT and CDR2 FQNNGV. V lost 5 bases and J 5 bases, leaving 12 bases between the germline ends. The CDR3 spans 13 residues. DNA for the CDR3: TGTGCCAGCAGCCGAGAACCAGGGGAGACCCAGTACTTC. Protein product: CASSREPGETQYF.

The chain joins TRBV7-6 to TRBJ2-1; 8 nucleotides align to TRBD2. The germline V gene encodes CDR1 SGHVS and CDR2 FNYEAQ. The CDR3 is 16 amino acids. V was clipped by 5 bases and J by 4 bases; unmatched bases: 10. CDR3: CASSPQAGALYNEQFF. CDR3 sequence (DNA): TGTGCCAGCAGCCCCCAAGCGGGGGCCTTGTACAATGAGCAGTTCTTC.

This clone was seen once. The chain employs TRBV5-5 and TRBJ2-7; TRBD2 agrees at 10 bases. CDR1 is SGHKS, CDR2 YYEKEE, per germline (reference sequence). V lost 0 bases and J lost 7; bases outside the gene matches: 4. The CDR3 is 14 residues long. The CDR3 here is CASSLASGSHEQYF. The CDR3 DNA is TGTGCCAGCAGCTTGGCTAGCGGGAGTCATGAGCAGTACTTC.

The V and J genes are TRBV27 and TRBJ2-1; 9 bases match TRBD2. Germline V gene data show CDR1 as MNHEY and CDR2 as SMNVEV (reference sequence). This CDR3 is built from 14 residues. The V and J ends lost 8 bases and 4 bases, in that order; junction bases with no gene match: 6. This CDR3 is CASGSGGPYNEQFF. The CDR3 DNA sequence: TGTGCCAGCGGTAGCGGGGGCCCATACAATGAGCAGTTCTTC.

V is TRBV5-1 and J is TRBJ1-1; TRBD1 agrees at 10 bases. The CDR3 totals 14 residues. In germline, CDR1 is SGHRS, CDR2 YFSETQ. V gave up 4 bases and J gave up 2 bases; unmatched junction bases: 2. The CDR3 nucleotides are TGCGCCAGCAGCGGGACAGGGGATAACACTGAAGCTTTCTTT. Protein product: CASSGTGDNTEAFF. The full variable domain, in which reference TRBV5-1 and TRBJ1-1 provide the parts outside the CDR3, is KAGVTQTPRYLIKTRGQQVTLSCSPISGHRSVSWYQQTPGQGLQFLFEYFSETQRNKGNFPGRFSGRQFSNSRSEMNVSTLELGDSALYLCASSGTGDNTEAFFGQGTRLTVV.